This T cell receptor beta chain stems from a study of early T cells in non-severe SARS-CoV-2 infection. This clonotype was recorded many times. Its antigen is not known. Each single cDNA molecule received a unique molecular identifier. TCRdb re-called the 5' RACE reads through MiXCR, storing one row per CDR3 protein. Found here are approximately 70,000 distinct CDR3 sequences, around 12% of them singletons; the top ten hold roughly 1.2%. Overall study findings and caveats: Comparison of clonotypes with VDJdb favored anti-spike CD8 responses while missing private and CD4 specificities.

This CDR3 has 16 residues. CDR1 is SGHTA and CDR2 is FQGNSA in the germline V gene. The V gene lost 5 bases and the J gene lost 0 bases, with 14 bases spanning the gap. V usage is TRBV7-2 and J usage is TRBJ2-1, with D possibly TRBD2 on 5 matching bases. Source material: whole blood. This receptor was identified in an adult who was a healthcare worker with PCR-confirmed SARS-CoV-2 infection or an uninfected control (not recorded which). As DNA, the CDR3 is TGTGCCAGCAGCCCTTTCCCGCGGGCCTCCTACAATGAGCAGTTCTTC. It is translated as CASSPFPRASYNEQFF.